This TCR beta chain is drawn from a study of blood T cell repertoires in COVID-19. As for the study in general: COVID-19 samples collected from the United States, Italy and Spain covered acute and convalescent phases. The analysed material was cDNA or gDNA that came from T cells, B-cell-depleted T cells, or PBMCs.

Patients in Seattle were enrolled during active infection, then followed longitudinally. As processed by the authors: Cell counts per sample came from amplifying reference gene primers. Some clones are missing from TCRdb's copy, which holds only in-frame ones; the method was immunoSEQ multiplex PCR. For V, J and clone size, that table is used; D and trimming come from the DNA. The data hold some 110,000 clones, with approximately 85% observed a single time. CDR3 size: 18 residues. In germline, CDR1 is LGHNA, CDR2 YSLEER. V lost 0 bases, J lost 4 bases, and 11 bases stayed unmatched. The sample was peripheral blood. The chain recombines TRBV4-3 with TRBJ2-1; 8 nucleotides match TRBD2. This TCR was recovered from a woman aged 80 or over with COVID-19, enrolled during active disease. The CDR3 DNA is TGCGCCAGCAGCCAAGATTGGTCAGCGACTAGCGATTACAATGAGCAGTTCTTC. Protein product: CASSQDWSATSDYNEQFF.